A selection of T cell receptor beta chains follows, all from one sample in a study of cytomegalovirus exposure and HLA in healthy donors. Assay: immunoSEQ multiplex PCR; the TCRdb copy retains only in-frame clones and omits some. The sample records about 150,000 clones, around 9.6% being singletons. The sequenced material came from PBMCs. These receptors were obtained from a male donor in good health and CMV-seronegative. The CDR3 runs from the conserved cysteine through the conserved F or W. The D gene is left open where the match is weak. A row's size may be missing; if present it is once, few, many or a size class.

length	D	size	V	J	CDR3	DNA
14	NA	NA	TRBV7-2	TRBJ2-3	CASSPRGGPDTQYF	TGTGCCAGCAGCCCTAGGGGGGGGCCGGATACGCAGTATTTT
14	TRBD1	few	TRBV5-8	TRBJ2-7	CASSSWDRSYEQYF	TGTGCCAGCAGCTCTTGGGACAGATCCTACGAGCAGTACTTC
15	TRBD2	NA	TRBV27	TRBJ2-1	CASSLGASGHNEQFF	TGTGCCAGCAGTTTAGGGGCTAGCGGCCACAATGAGCAGTTCTTC
15	NA	NA	TRBV19	TRBJ2-1	CASSILGSSYNEQFF	TGTGCCAGTAGTATTCTGGGGAGCTCCTACAATGAGCAGTTCTTC
14	NA	NA	TRBV5-1	TRBJ2-1	CASSLSAAYNEQFF	TGCGCCAGCAGCTTGAGCGCCGCGTACAATGAGCAGTTCTTC
14	TRBD1	NA	TRBV4-1	TRBJ2-7	CASTETGASYEQYF	TGCGCCAGCACCGAAACAGGGGCATCCTACGAGCAGTACTTC
15	NA	few	TRBV9	TRBJ2-7	CASSQWGRSSYEQYF	TGTGCCAGCAGCCAGTGGGGCCGGAGCTCCTACGAGCAGTACTTC
17	TRBD2	few	TRBV14	TRBJ2-5	CASSLGRQREVQETQYF	TGTGCCAGCAGCCTCGGTCGGCAGCGGGAGGTCCAAGAGACCCAGTACTTC
17	TRBD1	few	TRBV4-1	TRBJ2-2	CASSQEGGQGRTGELFF	TGCGCCAGCAGCCAAGAAGGCGGACAGGGCCGCACCGGGGAGCTGTTTTTT
13	NA	few	TRBV27	TRBJ2-7	CASSFGATYEQYF	TGTGCCAGCAGTTTTGGGGCGACCTACGAGCAGTACTTC
14	NA	few	TRBV7-2	TRBJ2-2	CASSLAFGPGELFF	TGTGCCAGCAGCTTAGCGTTCGGTCCCGGGGAGCTGTTTTTT
14	NA	NA	TRBV5-6	TRBJ1-3	CASSLAGSGNTIYF	TGTGCCAGCAGCTTGGCCGGGAGTGGAAACACCATATATTTT
11	TRBD1	NA	TRBV6-5	TRBJ1-1	CASGGGPEAFF	TGTGCCAGCGGAGGGGGCCCTGAAGCTTTCTTT
15	TRBD1	NA	TRBV19	TRBJ1-2	CASSIGQAGNYGYTF	TGTGCCAGTAGTATTGGACAGGCGGGAAACTATGGCTACACCTTC
14	NA	few	TRBV28	TRBJ2-7	CASSFSGASYEQYF	TGTGCCAGCAGTTTCTCCGGTGCCTCCTACGAGCAGTACTTC
14	TRBD1	few	TRBV5-1	TRBJ2-2	CASQQGTVTGELFF	TGCGCCAGCCAACAGGGGACGGTAACCGGGGAGCTGTTTTTT
15	TRBD1	NA	TRBV29-1	TRBJ2-1	CSVGGQGNFYNEQFF	TGCAGCGTCGGCGGACAGGGTAACTTCTACAATGAGCAGTTCTTC
16	NA	few	TRBV29-1	TRBJ2-7	CSVEEEGRGPSYEQYF	TGCAGCGTTGAAGAGGAAGGGCGGGGACCCTCCTACGAGCAGTACTTC
18	NA	few	TRBV5-4	TRBJ2-3	CASSWGGASGANSDTQYF	TGTGCCAGCAGCTGGGGGGGGGCCAGCGGGGCGAATTCAGATACGCAGTATTTT
16	TRBD1	NA	TRBV5-4	TRBJ1-2	CASSSGQGAFFSGYTF	TGTGCCAGCAGCTCGGGACAGGGGGCGTTTTTCTCGGGCTACACCTTC
14	NA	few	TRBV6-5	TRBJ2-2	CASSYSSGTGELFF	TGTGCCAGCAGTTACTCGTCAGGGACCGGGGAGCTGTTTTTT
13	NA	NA	TRBV19	TRBJ2-1	CASSIDGDLSQFF	TGTGCCAGTAGTATAGACGGGGACTTATCGCAGTTCTTC
13	NA	few	TRBV5-6	TRBJ1-1	CASSLRTATEAFF	TGTGCCAGCAGCTTGAGGACAGCCACTGAAGCTTTCTTT
15	TRBD2	few	TRBV27	TRBJ2-1	CASSLYAGVGPEQFF	TGTGCCAGCAGTTTATATGCGGGAGTGGGTCCTGAGCAGTTCTTC
15	TRBD2	NA	TRBV9	TRBJ2-3	CASSSSGGATDTQYF	TGTGCCAGCAGCTCTAGCGGGGGGGCGACAGATACGCAGTATTTT
15	TRBD1	few	TRBV28	TRBJ1-2	CASSSQGAGNYGYTF	TGTGCCAGCAGTTCACAGGGGGCTGGTAACTATGGCTACACCTTC
18	TRBD2	NA	TRBV4-1	TRBJ2-5	CASSQERLAGGFKETQYF	TGCGCCAGCAGCCAAGAAAGACTAGCGGGGGGGTTTAAAGAGACCCAGTACTTC
15	TRBD1	few	TRBV5-1	TRBJ1-1	CASSLGWDRDTEAFF	TGCGCCAGCAGCTTGGGGTGGGACAGGGACACTGAAGCTTTCTTT